The clone carrying this TCR beta chain was counted a few times. Antigen: not known. The CDR3 has 15 amino acids. V was pared by 6 bases and J by 5 bases, with 11 bases of the junction left unmatched. Prepared libraries of TCR beta cDNA carried unique molecular identifiers. TCRdb used MiXCR to reprocess the PCR reads, holding one entry per CDR3 protein. In the table there are hundreds of thousands of distinct CDR3 sequences, around 27% of which are singletons. The sample comes from a study of post-analysis software for immune sequencing data. General observations from the study: Included in a set of roughly five TRBV segments more frequent in patients than controls were TRBV5-6, TRBV5-1 and TRBV20-1.

This clonotype was sampled from a girl between 5 and 17 years old with multiple sclerosis. The sequenced material came from blood. This chain links TRBV12-3 or TRBV12-4 with TRBJ1-2, with TRBD1 matching over 8 bases. The DNA for the CDR3 is TGTGCCAGCAGGGGGACGGACAGGGAGGCGTATGGCTACACCTTC. Translating gives CASRGTDREAYGYTF.